The clone carrying this T cell receptor (beta chain) was seen more than once but under ten times. The CDR3 runs 16 residues. The V gene's germline CDR1 is SGHTA and CDR2 FQGTGA. Germline trimming cut 1 base from V and 1 base from J; bases unmatched to any gene: 4. The data were obtained in a study of T-cell reconstitution after alpha-beta-depleted transplantation in children. A library of TCRbeta sequences, prepared with unique molecular identifiers, was generated. TCRdb fed the PCR reads into MiXCR, producing one record per CDR3 protein. The table shows about 830,000 distinct CDR3 sequences, with approximately 15% occurring only once.

The source material was PBMCs, mostly from graft donor cells, sampled 360 days after TCRalphabeta/CD19-depleted stem cell transplant. The sequence was obtained from a male patient under 18 who had a stem cell transplant for acute lymphoblastic leukemia, so the T cells may come from the graft donor. This sequence joins TRBV7-3 and TRBJ1-5, with 7 bases aligning to TRBD1. The CDR3 here is CASSLRTQGSNQPQHF. The CDR3 nucleotides are TGTGCCAGCAGCTTAAGAACACAGGGGAGCAATCAGCCCCAGCATTTT.